Shown below are 21 T cell receptor beta chains from a single sample sequenced in a study of cytomegalovirus exposure and HLA in healthy donors. This PCR relied on a set of 60 Vbeta primers and 13 Jbeta primers. Assay used: immunoSEQ multiplex PCR; TCRdb lists only in-frame clones, some missing. The table lists more than 150,000 clones, about 85% of them singletons. Sequencing used PBMCs. These receptors originate from a girl aged 5-17 years in good health and CMV-seropositive.

The rearrangement uses TRBV27 and TRBJ2-5; 7 bases map to TRBD1. With 5 bases clipped from V and 1 base from J, the junction kept 7 bases outside the gene matches. This CDR3 is built from 15 residues. CDR1 and CDR2 from the germline V gene are MNHEY and SMNVEV (reference sequence). CDR3 DNA sequence: TGTGCCAGCAGTATCTTGACAGGGTCCCAAGAGACCCAGTACTTC. Protein: CASSILTGSQETQYF.

The chain combines TRBV18 with TRBJ2-7, with TRBD1 matching over 11 bases. Germline assignment: CDR1 KGHSH and CDR2 LQKENI. After removal of 3 bases from V and 8 bases from J, the junction contained 6 bases not matched to a gene. There are 14 residues in the CDR3. CDR3 in DNA: TGTGCCAGCTCACCCCCGGGACAGGGGGTACAGCAGTACTTC. Protein: CASSPPGQGVQQYF.

The CDR3 DNA is TGTGCCAGCAGCTTTAGGGGGATCACCAATGAGCAGTTCTTC. Protein: CASSFRGITNEQFF. The chain uses TRBV7-9 and TRBJ2-1, with D possibly being TRBD1 (6 bases). Germline V gives CDR1 SEHNR, CDR2 FQNEAQ (reference sequence). V dropped 3 bases and J dropped 6 bases, with 12 bases sitting between them. The CDR3 is 14 amino acids.

The gene calls are TRBV29-1 and TRBJ2-5, with 8 positions matching TRBD1. Per germline, CDR1 SQVTM and CDR2 ANQGSEA. The CDR3 has 15 amino acids. Trimming cost V 2 bases and J 2 bases; bases outside gene matches: 7. CDR3 region: CSVEMSGGGQETQYF. The CDR3 DNA reads TGCAGCGTTGAAATGTCAGGGGGCGGGCAAGAGACCCAGTACTTC.

V usage is TRBV6-5 and J usage is TRBJ2-7, with a weak D call TRBD2 (6 bases). The CDR3 extends over 15 amino acids. Germline CDR1 reads MNHEY; CDR2 reads SVGAGI. V lost 4 bases to trimming and J lost 5 bases, with 18 bases between them. The CDR3 loop is CASSFSSVSVHEQYF. CDR3 sequence (DNA): TGTGCCAGCAGTTTCTCTAGCGTATCGGTCCACGAGCAGTACTTC.

This chain links TRBV29-1 with TRBJ1-1, with D uncertain. Looked up from germline, CDR1 is SQVTM and CDR2 is ANQGSEA. V was trimmed by 5 bases and J by 5 bases, leaving 15 bases between them. The CDR3 totals 13 residues. The CDR3 DNA is TGCAGCGTTCGAGGGAGGTTGGGGACTGAAGCTTTCTTT. It specifies CSVRGRLGTEAFF.

The chain carries TRBV5-1 and TRBJ2-5, with TRBD2 matching over 8 bases. The V segment lost 0 bases and the J segment 5 bases; nucleotides outside the gene matches: 6. CDR1 and CDR2 (germline): SGHRS, YFSETQ. There are 15 residues in the CDR3. The CDR3 sequence is CASSLAMTSAETQYF. CDR3 coding DNA: TGCGCCAGCAGCTTGGCGATGACTAGCGCGGAGACCCAGTACTTC.

The V gene is TRBV27, the J gene TRBJ1-2; TRBD1 is a possible D gene (6 bases). The CDR3 runs 13 residues. Trimming left V 3 bases short and J 2 bases short, with 7 bases between. The germline V gene encodes CDR1 MNHEY and CDR2 SMNVEV (reference sequence). The CDR3 spells CASSFGTNYGYTF. CDR3 in DNA: TGTGCCAGCAGTTTCGGGACAAACTATGGCTACACCTTC.

This chain uses TRBV19 with TRBJ1-5, with 8 bases that match TRBD1. CDR3 length equals 15 residues. CDR1 LNHDA and CDR2 SQIVND come from the germline V gene (reference sequence). Unmatched junction bases numbered 10, after V lost 6 bases and J lost 6 bases. CDR3 loop: CASRGQGAFSQPQHF. CDR3 bases: TGTGCCAGTAGGGGGCAGGGGGCCTTCTCTCAGCCCCAGCATTTT.

This chain uses TRBV5-1 with TRBJ2-5, with 7 positions matching TRBD2. The J call may be mistaken, given a closer DNA end match to TRBJ2-7. The CDR3 contains 12 residues. From germline, CDR1 is SGHRS and CDR2 YFSETQ. The CDR3 nucleotides read TGCGCCAGCAGCCCGAGCGGGGTCGAGCAGTACTTC. It specifies CASSPSGVEQYF.

The rearrangement links TRBV29-1 to TRBJ2-1, with TRBD1 identical over 7 bases. Trimming cost V 7 bases and J 5 bases; bases outside gene matches: 8. Germline-derived CDR1 and CDR2 are SQVTM and ANQGSEA. This CDR3 comprises 13 residues. The chain's CDR3 is CSGQGLTNNEQFF. The CDR3 DNA follows: TGCAGCGGACAGGGATTGACAAACAATGAGCAGTTCTTC.

The chain couples TRBV6-5 to TRBJ1-2; D gene ambiguous. Per germline, CDR1 MNHEY and CDR2 SVGAGI. Trimming shortened V by 0 bases and J by 1 base, and 6 bases separated the two germline ends. The CDR3 totals 14 residues. CDR3 sequence: CASSYSRVNYGYTF. In nucleotides, the CDR3 is TGTGCCAGCAGTTACTCGAGGGTTAACTATGGCTACACCTTC.

V gene TRBV7-6 combines with J gene TRBJ2-3; D may be TRBD1 (6 bases). Trimming took 5 bases from V and 5 from J, leaving 8 bases between them. Germline V lookup: CDR1 SGHVS, CDR2 FNYEAQ. The CDR3 length is 12 residues. CDR3 sequence (DNA): TGTGCCAGCAGCCCCAGGGGAGATACGCAGTATTTT. Its protein is CASSPRGDTQYF.

V and J are TRBV18 and TRBJ2-6; TRBD2 might be the D (6 bases). The CDR3 extends over 18 amino acids. CDR1 and CDR2 from the germline V gene are KGHSH and LQKENI. The V end lost 3 bases, the J end lost 1 base, and 16 bases lay between the germline ends. CDR3 protein: CASSPLSGITSGANVLTF. The CDR3 nucleotides read TGTGCCAGCTCACCGCTTAGCGGAATAACTTCTGGGGCCAACGTCCTGACTTTC.

This clone was seen more than once but under ten times. The chain couples TRBV19 to TRBJ1-5; TRBD1 is a possible D gene (5 bases). V was shortened by 6 bases and J by 4 bases, with 16 bases between the two germline ends. The germline gives CDR1 LNHDA, CDR2 SQIVND (reference sequence). CDR3 length: 15 residues. The CDR3: CASRSLRGGNQPQHF. The CDR3 DNA is TGTGCCAGTAGATCCCTCCGGGGGGGAAATCAGCCCCAGCATTTT.

The chain recombines TRBV10-3 with TRBJ2-5, with D possibly being TRBD2 (6 bases). The V end was cut by 10 bases, the J end by 4 bases, with 19 bases between. CDR1 ENHRY and CDR2 SYGVKD come from the germline V gene. CDR3 length: 14 residues. Here the CDR3 reads CATSFAGKGETQYF. The CDR3 DNA reads TGTGCCACCTCATTTGCGGGAAAGGGAGAGACCCAGTACTTC.

The genes are TRBV6-5 and TRBJ1-2; TRBD1 is a possible D gene (5 bases). V dropped 4 bases and J dropped 2 bases, with 17 bases sitting between them. From germline, CDR1 is MNHEY and CDR2 SVGAGI. The CDR3 covers 16 residues. DNA of the CDR3: TGTGCCAGCAGTTTTACAGGAATCCTTCTAAACTATGGCTACACCTTC. This sequence encodes CASSFTGILLNYGYTF.

The rearrangement joins TRBV30 to TRBJ2-3; 15 nucleotides line up with TRBD2. This CDR3 is built from 18 residues. CDR1 is GTSNPN and CDR2 is SVGIG in the germline V gene (reference sequence). Losses at the gene ends were 2 bases for V and 5 bases for J; bases not matched to a gene: 11. The CDR3 DNA sequence: TGTGCCTGGAGTCGCCCGGGACTAGCGGGAGGACCGTTAGATACGCAGTATTTT. Translation: CAWSRPGLAGGPLDTQYF.

This clone was observed once. The chain has TRBV5-1 and TRBJ1-6, with 7 positions matching TRBD1. This CDR3 is built from 15 residues. In germline, CDR1 is SGHRS, CDR2 YFSETQ. V lost 4 bases to trimming and J lost 6 bases; unmatched junction nucleotides: 7. CDR3 DNA sequence: TGCGCCAGCAGCCCCGGCCAGGGGGTTAATTCACCCCTCCACTTT. Protein: CASSPGQGVNSPLHF. The full variable domain, its missing parts supplied by reference TRBV5-1 and TRBJ1-6, is KAGVTQTPRYLIKTRGQQVTLSCSPISGHRSVSWYQQTPGQGLQFLFEYFSETQRNKGNFPGRFSGRQFSNSRSEMNVSTLELGDSALYLCASSPGQGVNSPLHFGNGTRLTVT.

V usage is TRBV18 and J usage is TRBJ1-1; D ambiguous. Trimming cost V 3 bases and J 9 bases, with 11 bases left between them. The CDR3 runs to 12 residues. The germline gives CDR1 KGHSH, CDR2 LQKENI. CDR3 amino acids: CASSPPVLQAFF. In DNA form, the CDR3 reads TGTGCCAGCTCACCTCCGGTCCTACAAGCTTTCTTT. Filled out from reference TRBV18 and TRBJ1-1, the complete variable domain reads NAGVMQNPRHLVRRRGQEARLRCSPMKGHSHVYWYRQLPEEGLKFMVYLQKENIIDESGMPKERFSAEFPKEGPSILRIQQVVRGDSAAYFCASSPPVLQAFFGQGTRLTVV.

The chain recombines TRBV5-1 with TRBJ2-2; tentatively, D is TRBD2 (5 bases). From germline, CDR1 is SGHRS and CDR2 YFSETQ. The CDR3 contains 13 residues. V was pared by 0 bases and J by 7 bases, with 7 bases between. In DNA form, the CDR3 reads TGCGCCAGCAGCTTGGTCGGGGTCGGGGAGCTGTTTTTT. It is translated as CASSLVGVGELFF. Complete variable domain (other parts from reference TRBV5-1 and TRBJ2-2): KAGVTQTPRYLIKTRGQQVTLSCSPISGHRSVSWYQQTPGQGLQFLFEYFSETQRNKGNFPGRFSGRQFSNSRSEMNVSTLELGDSALYLCASSLVGVGELFFGEGSRLTVL.